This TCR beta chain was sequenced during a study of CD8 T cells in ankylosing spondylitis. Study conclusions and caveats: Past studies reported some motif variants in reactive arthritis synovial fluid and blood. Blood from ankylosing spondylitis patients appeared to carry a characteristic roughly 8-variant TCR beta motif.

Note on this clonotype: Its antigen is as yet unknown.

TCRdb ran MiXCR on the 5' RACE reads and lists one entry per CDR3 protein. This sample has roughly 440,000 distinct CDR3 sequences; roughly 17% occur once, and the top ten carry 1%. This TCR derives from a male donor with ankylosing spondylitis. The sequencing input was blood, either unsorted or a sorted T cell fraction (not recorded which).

CDR3: CASSLRPGGYTDTQYF. The CDR3 DNA reads as TGTGCCAGCAGCTTACGCCCCGGGGGGTACACAGATACGCAGTATTTT. The genes are TRBV7-3 and TRBJ2-3, with TRBD2 matching over 7 bases. The V gene's germline CDR1 is SGHTA and CDR2 FQGTGA. Losses at the gene ends were 2 bases for V and 2 bases for J; bases not matched to a gene: 7. This CDR3 spans 16 amino acids.